Sequencing of this TCR beta chain was carried out in a study of shared clonotypes between healthy human individuals. As for the study in general: Every donor yielded three CD4 naive, three CD4 memory, two CD8 naive and one CD8 memory plate.

V lost 1 base and J lost 3; bases outside the gene matches: 7. Germline V CDR1 and CDR2: SGHNT, YYREEE (reference sequence). CDR3 length: 18 amino acids. This clone appeared a single time. The antigen remains undetermined. Using immunoSEQ multiplex PCR, the repertoire was profiled, and TCRdb retains in-frame clones only, with some absent. The data hold hundreds of thousands of clones, with roughly 96% observed a single time. Findings and caveats of the study: Compared with clonotypes that all four donors shared, non-shared clonotypes had lower generation probabilities. A handful of donors shared about 4.5% of their naive CD4 clonotypes.

CD8 cells regarded as naive lacked CD45RO, were positively chosen for CCR7, and omitted terminally differentiated effector memory CD45RA+ cells. All donors qualified as healthy HIV-negative adults and had experienced no recent acute infections or vaccinations. This receptor was identified in a young woman in good health. The sequencing sample was made of naive CD8+ T cells sorted from blood. V usage is TRBV5-4 and J usage is TRBJ2-1, with 13 bases matching TRBD2. CDR3 in DNA: TGTGCCAGCAGCTTGAGGGGACTAGCGGGGATGCTCTACAATGAGCAGTTCTTC. Residues: CASSLRGLAGMLYNEQFF.